These T cell receptor beta chains were read from a single sample in a study of vaccination and CD4 T cells after COVID-19. MiXCR, run by TCRdb on the PCR reads, gives a single entry per CDR3 protein. The table lists fewer than 6,500 distinct CDR3 sequences, roughly 34% of them singletons. These receptors' targets are unknown. The sequencing input was CD4+ T cells from blood, cultured in vitro. Receptors were obtained from a human donor in good health. The CDR3 runs from the conserved cysteine through the conserved F or W. Fields, in order: J gene, D gene, clone size, V gene, CDR3 protein, CDR3 DNA. D genes are given only for firm matches. Clone size is shown for a subset of rows, as once, few, many or a class of expanded clone.

j_call: TRBJ1-1
d_call: .
clone_size: .
v_call: TRBV6-5
cdr3_aa: CASSYPRGVANTEAFF
cdr3_nt: TGTGCCAGCAGTTACCCGCGGGGGGTCGCGAACACTGAAGCTTTCTTT

j_call: TRBJ1-1
d_call: .
clone_size: .
v_call: TRBV18
cdr3_aa: CASSAFGMNTEAFF
cdr3_nt: TGTGCCAGCTCCGCATTTGGTATGAACACTGAAGCTTTCTTT

j_call: TRBJ2-3
d_call: TRBD1
clone_size: few
v_call: TRBV6-1
cdr3_aa: CASSPDRASTDTQYF
cdr3_nt: TGTGCCAGCAGTCCTGACAGGGCCAGCACAGATACGCAGTATTTT

j_call: TRBJ1-2
d_call: .
clone_size: .
v_call: TRBV5-1
cdr3_aa: CASNVGDQPGYGYTF
cdr3_nt: TGCGCCAGCAATGTCGGGGACCAGCCAGGCTATGGCTACACCTTC

j_call: TRBJ2-1
d_call: .
clone_size: .
v_call: TRBV11-2
cdr3_aa: CASSLAVVYNEQFF
cdr3_nt: TGTGCCAGCAGCTTAGCCGTCGTCTACAATGAGCAGTTCTTC

j_call: TRBJ2-3
d_call: TRBD2
clone_size: .
v_call: TRBV6-1
cdr3_aa: CASSETSGGADTQYF
cdr3_nt: TGTGCCAGCAGTGAAACTAGCGGGGGGGCAGATACGCAGTATTTT

j_call: TRBJ2-5
d_call: .
clone_size: few
v_call: TRBV2
cdr3_aa: CASGFGRYQETQYF
cdr3_nt: TGTGCCAGCGGGTTTGGCCGGTACCAAGAGACCCAGTACTTC

j_call: TRBJ1-1
d_call: .
clone_size: .
v_call: TRBV28
cdr3_aa: CASRSTEAFF
cdr3_nt: TGTGCCAGCAGGAGCACTGAAGCTTTCTTT

j_call: TRBJ2-7
d_call: TRBD1
clone_size: .
v_call: TRBV6-5
cdr3_aa: CASSSGQGEYF
cdr3_nt: TGTGCCAGCAGTTCGGGACAGGGAGAGTACTTC

j_call: TRBJ2-2
d_call: .
clone_size: .
v_call: TRBV6-4
cdr3_aa: CASRQGGNTGELFF
cdr3_nt: TGTGCCAGCAGACAGGGAGGAAACACCGGGGAGCTGTTTTTT

j_call: TRBJ2-1
d_call: TRBD2
clone_size: .
v_call: TRBV28
cdr3_aa: CASSGGMTSGRANYEQFF
cdr3_nt: TGTGCCAGCAGTGGGGGCATGACTAGCGGGAGGGCCAACTATGAGCAGTTCTTC

j_call: TRBJ1-5
d_call: .
clone_size: .
v_call: TRBV19
cdr3_aa: CASGPGARGQPQHF
cdr3_nt: TGTGCCAGTGGCCCGGGGGCGCGGGGTCAGCCCCAGCATTTT

j_call: TRBJ2-1
d_call: TRBD1
clone_size: .
v_call: TRBV7-3
cdr3_aa: CASSLTAGTVSEQFF
cdr3_nt: TGTGCCAGCAGCTTAACCGCCGGGACAGTAAGTGAGCAGTTCTTC

j_call: TRBJ1-2
d_call: .
clone_size: few
v_call: TRBV6-5
cdr3_aa: CASSYSFDGQYGYTF
cdr3_nt: TGTGCCAGCAGTTACTCCTTCGATGGTCAGTATGGCTACACCTTC

j_call: TRBJ2-1
d_call: .
clone_size: .
v_call: TRBV2
cdr3_aa: CASRISPGSGQFF
cdr3_nt: TGTGCCAGCAGGATCTCGCCCGGAAGTGGGCAGTTCTTC

j_call: TRBJ1-1
d_call: .
clone_size: .
v_call: TRBV6-1
cdr3_aa: CATKVWGQTEAFF
cdr3_nt: TGTGCCACCAAAGTTTGGGGGCAAACTGAAGCTTTCTTT

j_call: TRBJ1-2
d_call: TRBD1
clone_size: few
v_call: TRBV6-1
cdr3_aa: CASSLSGGGYTF
cdr3_nt: TGTGCCAGCAGTCTGTCAGGGGGCGGCTACACCTTC

j_call: TRBJ1-1
d_call: .
clone_size: .
v_call: TRBV5-1
cdr3_aa: CASNRRSDPNPTEAFF
cdr3_nt: TGCGCCAGCAACCGACGAAGTGATCCCAATCCCACTGAAGCTTTCTTT

j_call: TRBJ1-2
d_call: .
clone_size: few
v_call: TRBV7-9
cdr3_aa: CASSFSDWTVFEGYTF
cdr3_nt: TGTGCCAGCAGCTTTAGTGATTGGACAGTTTTCGAGGGCTACACCTTC

j_call: TRBJ2-5
d_call: .
clone_size: .
v_call: TRBV7-9
cdr3_aa: CASSLGGVRYF
cdr3_nt: TGTGCCAGCAGCTTAGGAGGTGTTCGGTACTTC

j_call: TRBJ1-2
d_call: .
clone_size: .
v_call: TRBV20-1
cdr3_aa: CSARDLEGDYNYGYTF
cdr3_nt: TGCAGTGCTAGAGATTTAGAGGGGGATTATAACTATGGCTACACCTTC

j_call: TRBJ1-2
d_call: .
clone_size: .
v_call: TRBV18
cdr3_aa: CASSQDITSGYTF
cdr3_nt: TGTGCCAGCTCACAAGACATAACGTCTGGCTACACCTTC

j_call: TRBJ1-2
d_call: .
clone_size: .
v_call: TRBV7-6
cdr3_aa: CASSSRVGGYTF
cdr3_nt: TGTGCCAGCAGCTCCCGGGTGGGTGGCTACACCTTC

j_call: TRBJ2-7
d_call: .
clone_size: few
v_call: TRBV20-1
cdr3_aa: CSAPMAGSYEQYF
cdr3_nt: TGCAGTGCCCCCATGGCAGGCTCCTACGAGCAGTACTTC

j_call: TRBJ1-2
d_call: .
clone_size: few
v_call: TRBV6-1
cdr3_aa: CASSREQGSGYTF
cdr3_nt: TGTGCCAGCAGTCGTGAACAGGGCTCTGGCTACACCTTC

j_call: TRBJ2-3
d_call: .
clone_size: few
v_call: TRBV20-1
cdr3_aa: CSARDTVDTQYF
cdr3_nt: TGCAGTGCTAGGGATACCGTGGATACGCAGTATTTT

j_call: TRBJ2-6
d_call: .
clone_size: .
v_call: TRBV6-1
cdr3_aa: CASTRAFRGSGANVLTF
cdr3_nt: TGTGCCAGCACCAGGGCCTTTAGGGGATCTGGGGCCAACGTCCTGACTTTC

j_call: TRBJ1-5
d_call: .
clone_size: .
v_call: TRBV6-1
cdr3_aa: CASTEAGSNQPQHF
cdr3_nt: TGTGCCAGCACCGAGGCAGGGAGCAATCAGCCCCAGCATTTT

j_call: TRBJ2-2
d_call: .
clone_size: few
v_call: TRBV10-3
cdr3_aa: CAIRPGPTGELFF
cdr3_nt: TGTGCCATCAGGCCGGGGCCCACCGGGGAGCTGTTTTTT

j_call: TRBJ1-1
d_call: .
clone_size: .
v_call: TRBV21-1
cdr3_aa: CASSYRNTEAFF
cdr3_nt: TGTGCCAGCAGCTACAGGAACACTGAAGCTTTCTTT

j_call: TRBJ2-7
d_call: .
clone_size: .
v_call: TRBV6-5
cdr3_aa: CASSSHSGIPTSYEQYF
cdr3_nt: TGTGCCAGCAGTTCTCACTCCGGAATCCCGACCTCCTACGAGCAGTACTTC

j_call: TRBJ1-1
d_call: .
clone_size: .
v_call: TRBV5-1
cdr3_aa: CASSLDFKNTEAFF
cdr3_nt: TGCGCCAGCAGCTTGGACTTTAAGAACACTGAAGCTTTCTTT

j_call: TRBJ2-3
d_call: .
clone_size: .
v_call: TRBV27
cdr3_aa: CASSALHTQYF
cdr3_nt: TGTGCCAGCAGTGCCCTTCATACGCAGTATTTT

j_call: TRBJ1-5
d_call: .
clone_size: .
v_call: TRBV10-3
cdr3_aa: CAISESTAGNQPQHF
cdr3_nt: TGTGCCATCAGTGAGTCGACAGCTGGAAATCAGCCCCAGCATTTT

j_call: TRBJ2-6
d_call: .
clone_size: .
v_call: TRBV20-1
cdr3_aa: CSASPGAGANVLTF
cdr3_nt: TGCAGTGCTAGTCCGGGGGCTGGGGCCAACGTCCTGACTTTC

j_call: TRBJ1-2
d_call: .
clone_size: .
v_call: TRBV10-3
cdr3_aa: CAISSGQTTYGYTF
cdr3_nt: TGTGCCATCAGTTCAGGACAGACGACCTATGGCTACACCTTC

j_call: TRBJ2-5
d_call: .
clone_size: .
v_call: TRBV5-5
cdr3_aa: CASSQSEYETQYF
cdr3_nt: TGTGCCAGCAGCCAGAGTGAATACGAGACCCAGTACTTC

j_call: TRBJ1-2
d_call: TRBD1
clone_size: .
v_call: TRBV19
cdr3_aa: CASKQGVNYGYTF
cdr3_nt: TGTGCCAGCAAACAGGGGGTGAACTATGGCTACACCTTC

j_call: TRBJ2-1
d_call: TRBD1
clone_size: .
v_call: TRBV11-1
cdr3_aa: CASRARGQGGDEQFF
cdr3_nt: TGTGCCAGCAGGGCCCGAGGACAGGGTGGCGATGAGCAGTTCTTC

j_call: TRBJ2-5
d_call: TRBD1
clone_size: few
v_call: TRBV7-8
cdr3_aa: CASSLGTGQETQYF
cdr3_nt: TGTGCCAGCAGCTTAGGGACAGGGCAAGAGACCCAGTACTTC

j_call: TRBJ1-6
d_call: TRBD1
clone_size: few
v_call: TRBV27
cdr3_aa: CASSPLGTGSSYNSPLHF
cdr3_nt: TGTGCCAGCAGCCCCCTTGGGACAGGGAGCTCCTATAATTCACCCCTCCACTTT

j_call: TRBJ2-1
d_call: TRBD1
clone_size: few
v_call: TRBV20-1
cdr3_aa: CSAGIQGLSYNEQFF
cdr3_nt: TGCAGTGCGGGAATACAGGGGCTCTCCTACAATGAGCAGTTCTTC

j_call: TRBJ1-1
d_call: .
clone_size: .
v_call: TRBV7-3
cdr3_aa: CVSSSSVNTEAFF
cdr3_nt: TGTGTCAGCAGCTCGAGCGTGAACACTGAAGCTTTCTTT

j_call: TRBJ2-7
d_call: .
clone_size: few
v_call: TRBV7-2
cdr3_aa: CASSLVGIHEQYF
cdr3_nt: TGTGCCAGCAGCTTAGTGGGGATCCACGAGCAGTACTTC

j_call: TRBJ2-3
d_call: TRBD2
clone_size: .
v_call: TRBV4-1
cdr3_aa: CASSPPQRGERTDTQYF
cdr3_nt: TGCGCCAGCAGCCCCCCCCAGCGGGGGGAGAGAACAGATACGCAGTATTTT

j_call: TRBJ1-1
d_call: TRBD1
clone_size: few
v_call: TRBV7-9
cdr3_aa: CASSRQGDTEAFF
cdr3_nt: TGTGCCAGCAGCCGACAGGGGGACACTGAAGCTTTCTTT

j_call: TRBJ1-5
d_call: TRBD1
clone_size: .
v_call: TRBV6-1
cdr3_aa: CASSEAARGHQPQHF
cdr3_nt: TGTGCCAGCAGTGAAGCGGCCAGGGGGCATCAGCCCCAGCATTTT

j_call: TRBJ2-6
d_call: .
clone_size: .
v_call: TRBV5-1
cdr3_aa: CASSLGTSSGANVLTF
cdr3_nt: TGCGCCAGCAGCTTGGGGACCAGCTCTGGGGCCAACGTCCTGACTTTC

j_call: TRBJ2-3
d_call: .
clone_size: .
v_call: TRBV28
cdr3_aa: CAHSRGSTDTQYF
cdr3_nt: TGTGCCCATTCCAGGGGTAGCACAGATACGCAGTATTTT

j_call: TRBJ1-5
d_call: .
clone_size: medium-sized
v_call: TRBV6-1
cdr3_aa: CASSAGWTAKEQPQHF
cdr3_nt: TGTGCCAGCAGTGCCGGATGGACAGCAAAAGAGCAGCCCCAGCATTTT

j_call: TRBJ1-1
d_call: .
clone_size: .
v_call: TRBV28
cdr3_aa: CASSSQGEAFF
cdr3_nt: TGTGCCAGCAGTTCACAGGGTGAAGCTTTCTTT

j_call: TRBJ1-1
d_call: .
clone_size: .
v_call: TRBV19
cdr3_aa: CASSISDTEAFF
cdr3_nt: TGTGCCAGTAGTATATCGGACACTGAAGCTTTCTTT